This T cell receptor (beta chain) came from a study of T-cell reconstitution after alpha-beta-depleted transplantation in children. Regarding the study as a whole: Newly made T cells mostly supplied T-cell counts and diversity one year after transplant. It was surviving recipient T cells and thymic progenitors that gave some patients high TCRbeta diversity at day 60.

Unique molecular identifiers featured in how the TCRbeta library was prepared. TCRdb called the PCR reads again in MiXCR, with one record for every CDR3 protein. The profile covers roughly 400,000 distinct CDR3 sequences, with roughly 43% appearing a single time and around 29% taken by the ten largest. Trimming shortened V by 7 bases and J by 7 bases, and 25 bases separated the two germline ends. Germline assignment: CDR1 SNHLY and CDR2 FYNNEI. This CDR3 has 16 residues. This clonotype was picked up a small number of times. The antigen is undetermined. The sample was PBMCs, taken before TCRalphabeta/CD19-depleted stem cell transplant. The TCR originated in a girl aged 2-9 years with aplastic anemia, due to receive a stem cell transplant. The gene calls are TRBV2 and TRBJ2-5; D is possibly TRBD2 (5 bases). The CDR3 sequence is CASKQDAGLKLVTQYF. The CDR3, as DNA: TGTGCCAGCAAACAAGATGCGGGTCTGAAATTAGTGACCCAGTACTTC.